A single sample gave rise to the 6 T cell receptor beta chains below, sequenced in a study of OX40 agonist ivuxolimab in advanced cancers. Sequencing was performed with immunoSEQ multiplex PCR; in TCRdb, only in-frame clones are kept and a portion is missing. The sample records about 60,000 clones, roughly nine tenths being singletons. The material was CD4+ or CD8+ T cells sorted from blood, obtained in a trial of the OX40 agonist ivuxolimab. These receptors all come from an adult with an advanced solid tumor such as melanoma, head and neck, liver or kidney cancer.

The chain is built from TRBV19 and TRBJ2-1, with D perhaps matching TRBD2 (6 bases). Germline CDR1 is LNHDA and CDR2 is SQIVND (reference sequence). V was cut by 3 bases and J by 6 bases, with 15 bases left in between. The CDR3 is made up of 15 amino acids. The CDR3 loop is CASSIRLVSGNEQFF. The CDR3 DNA reads as TGTGCCAGTAGTATCAGACTAGTCTCAGGCAATGAGCAGTTCTTC.

V and J are TRBV4-1 and TRBJ2-1; a weak D match, TRBD2 (6 bases). V lost 4 bases and J 3 bases, leaving 10 bases between the germline ends. CDR3 length: 14 residues. Germline V gene sequence: CDR1 MGHRA, CDR2 YSYEKL. The chain's CDR3 is CASSPGTYYNEQFF. CDR3 DNA: TGCGCCAGCAGCCCTGGGACTTACTACAATGAGCAGTTCTTC.

This CDR3 is CASSLGTSGETQYF. In DNA, the CDR3 is TGCGCCAGCAGCTTGGGGACTAGCGGAGAGACCCAGTACTTC. V usage is TRBV5-1 and J usage is TRBJ2-5; 10 positions agree with TRBD2. The CDR3 has 14 residues. Germline trimming cut 0 bases from V and 4 bases from J; bases unmatched to any gene: 0. From germline, CDR1 is SGHRS and CDR2 YFSETQ.

The rearrangement joins TRBV28 to TRBJ1-2; D remains ambiguous. V gave up 5 bases and J gave up 8 bases, with 21 bases separating them. The CDR3 runs 15 residues. Looked up from germline, CDR1 is MDHEN and CDR2 is SYDVKM. The CDR3 loop is CASSLTLDGLGGYTF. CDR3 DNA sequence: TGTGCCAGCAGTCTAACCTTGGACGGCCTTGGAGGCTACACCTTC.

Points on this clone: One end of the junction varies from germline; a read error may be responsible. The chain carries TRBV7-2 and TRBJ2-1; weak D call: TRBD1 (6 bases). The CDR3 consists of 13 residues. Germline CDR1 SGHTA, CDR2 FQGNSA. In DNA form, the CDR3 reads TGTGCCAGCAGCCCTATACTACAGTGGGGGCCGATCTTC. It specifies CASSPILQWGPIF.

The CDR3 sequence is CASSSGRTTYEQYF. CDR3 sequence (DNA): TGTGCCAGCAGCTCGGGACGGACCACCTACGAGCAGTACTTC. V usage is TRBV6-6 and J usage is TRBJ2-7, with D perhaps matching TRBD1 or TRBD2 (5 bases each). CDR3 length equals 14 residues. Germline CDR1 is MNHNY and CDR2 is SVGAGI (reference sequence). Trimming took 6 bases from V and 2 from J, leaving 14 bases between them.